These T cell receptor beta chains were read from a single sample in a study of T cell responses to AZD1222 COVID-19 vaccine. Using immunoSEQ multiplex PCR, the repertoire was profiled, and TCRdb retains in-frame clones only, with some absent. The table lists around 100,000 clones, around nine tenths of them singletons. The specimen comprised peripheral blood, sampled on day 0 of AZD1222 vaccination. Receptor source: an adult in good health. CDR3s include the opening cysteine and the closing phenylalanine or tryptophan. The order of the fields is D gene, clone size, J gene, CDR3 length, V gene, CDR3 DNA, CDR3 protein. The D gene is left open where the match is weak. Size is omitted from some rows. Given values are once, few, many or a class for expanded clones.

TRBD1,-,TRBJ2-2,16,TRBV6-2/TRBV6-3,TGTGCCAGCAGTCGAGGGACAGGGGGCTACACCGGGGAGCTGTTTTTT,CASSRGTGGYTGELFF
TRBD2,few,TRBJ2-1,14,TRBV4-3,TGCGCCAGCAGCTTGTCTAGCGGTAACAATGAGCAGTTCTTC,CASSLSSGNNEQFF
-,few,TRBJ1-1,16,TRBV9,TGTGCCAGCAGCGAGGACGTTGGGATTGGTAATACTGAAGCTTTCTTT,CASSEDVGIGNTEAFF
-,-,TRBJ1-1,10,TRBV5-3,TGTGCCAGAAGTCCCGATGAAGCTTTCTTT,CARSPDEAFF
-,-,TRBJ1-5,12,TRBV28,TGTGCCAGCAGTCCCCTGAGGCAGCCCCAGCATTTT,CASSPLRQPQHF
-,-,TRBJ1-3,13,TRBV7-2,TGTGCCAGCAGCTCCGCCTCGGGAAACACCATATATTTT,CASSSASGNTIYF
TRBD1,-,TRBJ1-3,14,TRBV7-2,TGTGCCAGCAGCCCGGGCAGGGGGCAGGACACCATATATTTT,CASSPGRGQDTIYF
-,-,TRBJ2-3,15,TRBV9,TGTGCCAGCAGCGTAGGATCAAGGAGCACAGATACGCAGTATTTT,CASSVGSRSTDTQYF
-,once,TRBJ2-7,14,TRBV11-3,TGTGCCAGCAGCTTACAGGGTAGCTCCTACGAGCAGTACTTC,CASSLQGSSYEQYF
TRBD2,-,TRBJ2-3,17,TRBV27,TGTGCCAGCAGTGGGGAGGTCAGCGGGGTCGGCACAGATACGCAGTATTTT,CASSGEVSGVGTDTQYF
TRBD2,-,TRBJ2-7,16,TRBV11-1,TGTGCCAGCAGCCCTCCTCCGGGGGGGGTCTCCTACGAGCAGTACTTC,CASSPPPGGVSYEQYF
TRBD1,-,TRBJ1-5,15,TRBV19,TGTGCCAGTAGTATACTGGGCAGGGGGGGGGTAGCCCAGCATTTT,CASSILGRGGVAQHF
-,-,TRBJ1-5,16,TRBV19,TGTGCCAGTAGTATCTGGGGCAGGTCGCGAAATCAGCCCCAGCATTTT,CASSIWGRSRNQPQHF
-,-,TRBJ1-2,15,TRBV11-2,TGTGCCAGCAGCTTAGATAGGAAGGGGTACTATGGCTACACCTTC,CASSLDRKGYYGYTF
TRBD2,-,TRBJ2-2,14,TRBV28,TGTGCCAGCCTTAGCGGGAGTGGTACCGGGGAGCTGTTTTTT,CASLSGSGTGELFF
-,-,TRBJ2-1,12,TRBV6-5,TGTGCCAGCAGCTCAGACTACAATGAGCAGTTCTTC,CASSSDYNEQFF
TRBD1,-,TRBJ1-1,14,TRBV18,TGTGCCAGCTCCCCCGGGACAGGGAACACTGAAGCTTTCTTT,CASSPGTGNTEAFF
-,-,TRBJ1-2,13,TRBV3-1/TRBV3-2,TGTGCCAGCAGCCTCTCGGGTAACTATGGCTACACCTTC,CASSLSGNYGYTF
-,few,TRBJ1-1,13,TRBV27,TGTGCCAGCAGTTCGGACCCTGGCACTGAAGCTTTCTTT,CASSSDPGTEAFF
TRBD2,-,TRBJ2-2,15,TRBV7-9,TGTGCCAGCAGCTTAGAGGCGGGAGGGCCCGGGGAGCTGTTTTTT,CASSLEAGGPGELFF
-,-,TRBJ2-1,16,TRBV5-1,TGCGCCAGCAGCTTGGGAGGGTCGAACTCCTACAATGAGCAGTTCTTC,CASSLGGSNSYNEQFF
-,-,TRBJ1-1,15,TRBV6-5,TGTGCCAGCAGTTACTCGGGCAGGGCGAACACTGAAGCTTTCTTT,CASSYSGRANTEAFF
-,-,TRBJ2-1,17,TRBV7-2,TGTGCCAGCAGCTTAGTCGGCGCGGGGATCTCCTACAATGAGCAGTTCTTC,CASSLVGAGISYNEQFF
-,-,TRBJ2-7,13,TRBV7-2,TGTGCCAGCAGCTTAGAAGGGCCACTTCGGCAGTACTTC,CASSLEGPLRQYF
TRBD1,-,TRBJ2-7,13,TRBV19,TGTGCCAGTAGTAGCTGGACAGGAAGCGAGCAGTACTTC,CASSSWTGSEQYF
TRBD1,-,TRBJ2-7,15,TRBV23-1,TGCGCCAGCAGTCAATCCGGACAGGGGCGGAACGAGCAGTACTTC,CASSQSGQGRNEQYF
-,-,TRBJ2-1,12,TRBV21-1,TGTGCCAGCAGCAAACTAGCGGCCGAGCAGTTCTTC,CASSKLAAEQFF
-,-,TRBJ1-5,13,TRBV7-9,TGTGCCAGCAGCCTTGAGGGTTTAGGGCCCCAGCATTTT,CASSLEGLGPQHF
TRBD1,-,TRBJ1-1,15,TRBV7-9,TGTGCCAGCAGCTTACCAGGGGGGGGGAACACTGAAGCTTTCTTT,CASSLPGGGNTEAFF
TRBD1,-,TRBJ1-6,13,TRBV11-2,TGTGCCAGCAGCCAAGGACAGGCTTCACCCCTCCACTTT,CASSQGQASPLHF
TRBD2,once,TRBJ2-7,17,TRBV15,TGTGCCACCAGCAGCGGGGGGGCCATAGCGGTAAACTACGAGCAGTACTTC,CATSSGGAIAVNYEQYF
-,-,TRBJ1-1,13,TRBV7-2,TGTGCCAGCAGCGCAGGGGCGAACACTGAAGCTTTCTTT,CASSAGANTEAFF
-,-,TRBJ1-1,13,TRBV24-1,TGTGCCACCAGTGATTCACTGAACACTGAAGCTTTCTTT,CATSDSLNTEAFF
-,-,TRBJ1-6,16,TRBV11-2,TGTGCCAGCAGCTTAAGCGGGACCTCATCCGGGTCACCCCTCCACTTT,CASSLSGTSSGSPLHF
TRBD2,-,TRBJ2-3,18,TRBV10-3,TGTACCATCAGTGGGGCCGAACTAGCGGGAGAGCGGGCAGATACGCAGTATTTT,CTISGAELAGERADTQYF
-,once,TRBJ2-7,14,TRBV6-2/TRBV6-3,TGTGCCAGCAGTGACTGGTCGAGCTCCTACGAGCAGTACTTC,CASSDWSSSYEQYF
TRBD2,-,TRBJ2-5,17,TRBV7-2,TGTGCCAGCAGCTTAGGCCTGCTAGCGGGGGGACAAGAGACCCAGTACTTC,CASSLGLLAGGQETQYF
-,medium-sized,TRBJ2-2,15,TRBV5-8,TGTGCCAGCAGCTTGACAGGGCGCGGAACCGGGGAGCTGTTTTTT,CASSLTGRGTGELFF
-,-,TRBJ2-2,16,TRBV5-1,TGCGCCAGCACCCCAAGTCCAGGGACGAGCACCGGGGAGCTGTTTTTT,CASTPSPGTSTGELFF
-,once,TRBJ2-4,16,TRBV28,TGTGCCAGCAGCCCCTTGGGGGGGGCTTCCAAAAACATTCAGTACTTC,CASSPLGGASKNIQYF
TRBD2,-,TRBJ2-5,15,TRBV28,TGTGCCAGCAGTTTGTGGGGGGGAAGCCAAGAGACCCAGTACTTC,CASSLWGGSQETQYF
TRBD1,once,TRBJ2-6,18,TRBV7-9,TGTGCCAGCAGCTCCGGGGACAGGGAGTTCTCTGGGGCCAACGTCCTGACTTTC,CASSSGDREFSGANVLTF